This is a list of T cell receptor beta chains from one sample in a study of radiotherapy plus CTLA-4 blockade in lung cancer. The data were produced by immunoSEQ multiplex PCR, yet TCRdb's version contains in-frame clones alone and is incomplete. The sample shows tens of thousands of clones, under 80% of them seen only once. Source: peripheral blood, taken from a patient treated with radiotherapy plus ipilimumab. These TCRs come from a human donor with non-small cell lung cancer who had stable disease on radiotherapy plus ipilimumab. Both conserved end residues are part of each CDR3. The D gene is left open where the match is weak. Clone sizes are given selectively: once, few, many, or a class where the clone is expanded.

clone_size j_call v_call d_call cdr3_nt cdr3_aa
few TRBJ1-6 TRBV4-3 - TGCGCCAGCAGCCAGGCCGGGCAGGGTTACGGTTCACCCCTCCACTTT CASSQAGQGYGSPLHF
once TRBJ1-1 TRBV6-1 - TGTGCCAGCAGTGAGTTTAGAAACACTGAAGCTTTCTTT CASSEFRNTEAFF
- TRBJ2-7 TRBV13 - TGTGCCAGCAGCTCCCGGAGCAGCGACGAGCAGTACTTC CASSSRSSDEQYF
- TRBJ2-3 TRBV7-9 TRBD2 TGTGCCAGCAGCTCTAGCGGGGGGCACGATACGCAGTATTTT CASSSSGGHDTQYF
- TRBJ1-1 TRBV7-9 TRBD1 TGTGCCAGCAGCCTCCCCTCCAACAGGGGTGGAGACACTGAAGCTTTCTTT CASSLPSNRGGDTEAFF
- TRBJ1-3 TRBV29-1 - TGCAGCGTCGGACCAGGGTTCCATGGAAACACCATATATTTT CSVGPGFHGNTIYF
- TRBJ1-4 TRBV18 TRBD1 TGTGCCAGCTCATCCCGACAGGGGGCAGAGGAAAAACTGTTTTTT CASSSRQGAEEKLFF
- TRBJ2-2 TRBV15 - TGTGCCACCAGCAGAGGGGGGACAACCACCGGGGAGCTGTTTTTT CATSRGGTTTGELFF
- TRBJ2-7 TRBV14 - TGTGCCAGCAGCCACAGGGGTTACGAGCAGTACTTC CASSHRGYEQYF
- TRBJ2-6 TRBV5-1 TRBD1 TGCGCCAGCGCAGGGGGCTCACCTGGGGCCAACGTCCTGACTTTC CASAGGSPGANVLTF
- TRBJ1-1 TRBV7-3 TRBD1 TGTGCCAGCAGCTCTCGGACAGGGACTGAAGCTTTCTTT CASSSRTGTEAFF
- TRBJ2-1 TRBV9 - TGTGCCAGCAGCGTAGACTGGAGCAATGAGCAGTTCTTC CASSVDWSNEQFF
- TRBJ1-2 TRBV2 TRBD1 TGTGCCAGCGAACCGGGACAGGCCCTATATGGCTACACCTTC CASEPGQALYGYTF
- TRBJ1-2 TRBV30 - TGTGCCTGGAGCAGGGAGGGAAACTATGGCTACACCTTC CAWSREGNYGYTF
- TRBJ2-1 TRBV10-3 TRBD1 TGTGCCATCAGTCGCACCGGGACAGGGAGGAATGAGCAGTTCTTC CAISRTGTGRNEQFF
- TRBJ2-3 TRBV14 TRBD2 TGTGCCAGCAGCCAAGCGAGCGGGGGGGCATTTGATACGCAGTATTTT CASSQASGGAFDTQYF
- TRBJ2-5 TRBV19 TRBD1 TGTGCCAGTAGTAGGGGACAGGTCCAAGAGACCCAGTACTTC CASSRGQVQETQYF
- TRBJ1-1 TRBV5-4 TRBD1 TGTGCCAGCAGCTTGGGGACAGGGTTGAACACTGAAGCTTTCTTT CASSLGTGLNTEAFF
medium-sized TRBJ1-3 TRBV9 - TGTGCCAGCAGCCCCCCTAGGCAGCTCTCTGGAAACACCATATATTTT CASSPPRQLSGNTIYF
few TRBJ1-1 TRBV11-3 - TGTGCCAGCAGCTTAACATCAGGGAACGCTTTCTTT CASSLTSGNAFF
- TRBJ2-5 TRBV2 TRBD1 TGTGCCAGCAGTGAGGACAGGCGCCAAGAGACCCAGTACTTC CASSEDRRQETQYF
few TRBJ1-3 TRBV7-3 - TGTGCCAGCAGCCTCGACACCCGGGGAAACACCATATATTTT CASSLDTRGNTIYF
- TRBJ1-4 TRBV6-5 - TGTGCCAGCAGTTACTCGACGGGGGGCCAACTGTTTTTT CASSYSTGGQLFF
- TRBJ1-5 TRBV6-1 - TGTGCCTGTCACTGGGGGGGTAGCAATCAGCCCCAGCATTTT CACHWGGSNQPQHF
- TRBJ1-5 TRBV5-8 TRBD1 TGTGCCAGCAGCTTGTCAGGGGGAAATCAGCCCCAGCATTTT CASSLSGGNQPQHF
few TRBJ2-5 TRBV18 - TGTGCCAGCTCGCAAGGGACTTCGTACCAAGAGACCCAGTACTTC CASSQGTSYQETQYF
- TRBJ1-4 TRBV18 - TGTGCCAGCTCAGGAGGCCTCGGGGGTGAAAAACTGTTTTTT CASSGGLGGEKLFF
- TRBJ2-5 TRBV5-1 TRBD2 TGCGCCAGCAGCGCGACCACTAGCGGGGGGGAGGAGACCCAGTACTTC CASSATTSGGEETQYF
- TRBJ1-1 TRBV30 - TGTGCCCGCGGGGAAACTGAAGCTTTCTTT CARGETEAFF
- TRBJ2-5 TRBV12-5 - TGTGCTAGTGGTACAGGGCTGGACCAAGAGACCCAGTACTTC CASGTGLDQETQYF
- TRBJ1-6 TRBV18 - TGTGCCAGCTCGCCACGAGGCGGGGCGTTGGGGAATTCACCCCTCCACTTT CASSPRGGALGNSPLHF
- TRBJ1-6 TRBV11-1 TRBD1 TGTGCCAGCAGTCCGACAGGGACCGGTTCACCCCTCCACTTT CASSPTGTGSPLHF
- TRBJ2-5 TRBV5-1 TRBD2 TGCGCCAGCAGCTTTGGCGGGGGGGCCGGAGAGACCCAGTACTTC CASSFGGGAGETQYF
few TRBJ2-3 TRBV19 - TGTGCCAGTAGTATAGTTACTAGCACAGATACGCAGTATTTT CASSIVTSTDTQYF
- TRBJ2-7 TRBV11-1 TRBD1 TGTGCCAGCAGCCCAGGGACAGGGGGCTACTACGAGCAGTACTTC CASSPGTGGYYEQYF
- TRBJ1-2 TRBV6-5 - TGTGCCAGCAGTTACTCGGCAGGCCCGTATGGCTACACCTTC CASSYSAGPYGYTF
- TRBJ2-7 TRBV27 TRBD1 TGTGCCAGCAGCCCCGGGACAGGGTGGATCTACGAGCAGTACTTC CASSPGTGWIYEQYF
once TRBJ2-7 TRBV6-5 - TGTGCCAGCAGTTACGCGTACGAGCAGTACTTC CASSYAYEQYF
- TRBJ1-1 TRBV11-2 - TGTGCCAGCAGCTTAGTACAGACTGAAGCTTTCTTT CASSLVQTEAFF
once TRBJ2-7 TRBV5-1 - TGCGCCAGCAGCTTGGGCGGAACCCCCTACGAGCAGTACTTC CASSLGGTPYEQYF
- TRBJ1-2 TRBV7-2 TRBD1 TGTGCCAGCAGCCCAGGGCAGACAGGGGTCTATGGCTACACCTTC CASSPGQTGVYGYTF
- TRBJ2-1 TRBV7-9 TRBD1 TGTGCCAGCAGCCCGGGACAGTTGAGCTCCTACAATGAGCAGTTCTTC CASSPGQLSSYNEQFF
- TRBJ2-7 TRBV27 TRBD2 TGTGCCAGCAGTAGTCGGGGGGGGCCTGACGAGCAGTACTTC CASSSRGGPDEQYF
few TRBJ2-2 TRBV7-2 - TGTGGAACCGGGAAACGGGACACCGGGGAGCTGTTTTTT CGTGKRDTGELFF
- TRBJ2-5 TRBV12-5 - TGTGCTAGTGCTTTTTGGACCCCGGGGACAAGACCCGGGACCCAGTACTTC CASAFWTPGTRPGTQYF
- TRBJ2-1 TRBV19 TRBD2 TGTGCCAGTAGTATTTCGGGGGGGGGCCTCAATGAGCAGTTCTTC CASSISGGGLNEQFF
- TRBJ1-6 TRBV5-6 TRBD1 TGTGCCAGCAGCCTCGGGACAGGGCGAAATTCACCCCTCCACTTT CASSLGTGRNSPLHF
- TRBJ2-2 TRBV11-3 - TGTGCCAGCAGCTTAGGAGGGGGTAGAAACACCGGGGAGCTGTTTTTT CASSLGGGRNTGELFF
- TRBJ1-2 TRBV9 - TGTGCCAGCAGCCGCCAGTCTGGCTACACCTTC CASSRQSGYTF
- TRBJ2-7 TRBV5-1 - TGCGCCAGCAGCTTGGTAAAGGGGCCAGGGATATCCTACGAGCAGTACTTC CASSLVKGPGISYEQYF
- TRBJ1-1 TRBV2 - TGTGCCAGCAGTGAAGCGACTACAGTCACTGAAGCTTTCTTT CASSEATTVTEAFF